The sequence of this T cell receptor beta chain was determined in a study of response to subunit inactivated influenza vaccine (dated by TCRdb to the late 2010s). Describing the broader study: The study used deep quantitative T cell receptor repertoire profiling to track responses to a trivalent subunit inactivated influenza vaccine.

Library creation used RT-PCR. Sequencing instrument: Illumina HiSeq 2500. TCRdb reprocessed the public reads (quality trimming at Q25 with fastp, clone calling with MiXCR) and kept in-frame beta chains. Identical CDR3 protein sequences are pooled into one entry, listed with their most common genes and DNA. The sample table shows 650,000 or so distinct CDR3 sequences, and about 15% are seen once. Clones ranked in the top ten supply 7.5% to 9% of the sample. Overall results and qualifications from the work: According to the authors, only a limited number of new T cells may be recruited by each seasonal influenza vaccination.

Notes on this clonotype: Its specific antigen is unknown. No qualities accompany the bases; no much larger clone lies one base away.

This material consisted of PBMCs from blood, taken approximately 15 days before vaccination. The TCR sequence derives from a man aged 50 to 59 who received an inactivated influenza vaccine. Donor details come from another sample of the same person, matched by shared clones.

The CDR3 protein: CAWLPQGTYEQYF. The nucleotide sequence is TGTGCCTGGCTCCCCCAGGGAACCTACGAGCAGTACTTC. This chain is built from TRBV30 and TRBJ2-7, and TRBD1 may be the D gene, going by 5 matching bases. V was cut back by 5 bases and J by 2 bases, leaving a gap of 13 bases between them. The CDR3, from cysteine to phenylalanine, totals 13 residues. This entry keeps only the CDR3 DNA: 39 bases, framed from base 1. Via the germline V gene (reference sequence), CDR1 is GTSNPN and CDR2 SVGIG.